The following is a T cell receptor (beta chain) sequence with its context. Its antigen is still unknown. The data were taken from a study of identical twins. This CDR3 comprises 15 residues. Trimming left V 1 base short and J 0 bases short, with 10 bases between. The germline gives CDR1 SQVTM, CDR2 ANQGSEA. TCRdb processed the 5' RACE reads anew with MiXCR; each CDR3 protein has one entry. The sample lists approximately 1.8 million distinct CDR3 sequences; around a third were seen once. The study's findings and limits: Cord blood beta clonotypes that were abundant carried fewer insertions, and memory repertoires showed no such trend. Because invariant MAIT and iNKT cells could be present, zero-insertion analyses could be partly confounded.

This clonotype was obtained from a newborn girl in good health. Sequenced: cord blood. This sequence joins TRBV29-1 and TRBJ2-1; D remains ambiguous. The CDR3: CSVEAHPGSYNEQFF. The CDR3 DNA follows: TGCAGCGTTGAAGCTCACCCGGGCTCCTACAATGAGCAGTTCTTC.